The 26 T cell receptor beta chains in this list originate from one sample, sequenced in a study of response to subunit inactivated influenza vaccine. TCRdb re-called the RT-PCR reads through MiXCR, storing one row per CDR3 protein. This sample has over 400,000 distinct CDR3 sequences, with 13% found just once. Sequencing was performed on PBMCs from blood, taken about 6 weeks after vaccination. The receptors come from a man aged 50 or older who received an inactivated influenza vaccine.

This sequence joins TRBV2 and TRBJ2-1; 9 bases match TRBD2. The CDR3 totals 14 residues. From germline, CDR1 is SNHLY and CDR2 FYNNEI. After removal of 3 bases from V and 9 bases from J, the junction contained 6 bases not matched to a gene. CDR3 DNA: TGTGCCAGCAGTGATGGGACTAGCAGAGGTGAGCAGTTCTTC. Residues: CASSDGTSRGEQFF.

J is TRBJ2-7 and V is TRBV12-3 or TRBV12-4; 7 nucleotides align to TRBD2. The CDR3 extends over 14 amino acids. The V segment lost 6 bases and the J segment 4 bases; nucleotides outside the gene matches: 9. CDR3 nucleotide sequence: TGTGCCAGCAGATCAGGCGGGGGTGGGTACGAGCAGTACTTC. Protein product: CASRSGGGGYEQYF.

This clonotype was found a few times. The CDR3 spells CASTNLRTGGEQYF. CDR3 DNA: TGTGCCAGCACCAACTTGCGGACCGGAGGGGAGCAGTACTTC. This chain connects TRBV6-2 or TRBV6-3 to TRBJ2-7, with a possible D match to TRBD2 (6 bases). The CDR3 consists of 14 residues. Trimming took 7 bases from V and 7 from J, leaving 20 bases between them. Germline V CDR1 and CDR2: MNHEY, SVGEGT.

This chain joins TRBV7-9 and TRBJ2-5; either TRBD1 or TRBD2 may fit D (6 bases each). Germline lookup yields CDR1 SEHNR and CDR2 FQNEAQ (reference sequence). This CDR3 region has 13 residues. Trimming cost V 5 bases and J 6 bases, with 13 bases left between them. Here the CDR3 reads CASSVQGGQTQYF. The CDR3 DNA is TGTGCCAGCAGCGTACAGGGAGGACAGACCCAGTACTTC.

This clonotype was counted a few times. V gene TRBV12-3 or TRBV12-4 combines with J gene TRBJ2-3, with TRBD2 matching 10 bases. V gave up 9 bases and J gave up 1 base; unmatched junction bases: 1. This CDR3 spans 13 amino acids. The CDR3 loop is CASTSGGTDTQYF. DNA of the CDR3: TGTGCCAGTACTAGCGGGGGCACAGATACGCAGTATTTT.

This clonotype occurred a few times. The CDR3: CASSRGTPGNQPQHF. CDR3 in DNA: TGTGCCAGCTCACGAGGAACCCCTGGCAATCAGCCCCAGCATTTT. The chain is built from TRBV18 and TRBJ1-5; D gene uncertain. Germline V gene lookup returns CDR1 KGHSH and CDR2 LQKENI. V was shortened by 4 bases and J by 2 bases, with 12 bases between the two germline ends. CDR3 length equals 15 residues.

This clonotype was recorded a few times. The rearrangement links TRBV27 to TRBJ2-7; 11 bases match TRBD2. Germline CDR1 and CDR2: MNHEY and SMNVEV (reference sequence). With V trimmed by 2 bases and J by 5 bases, 5 bases remained unmatched. This CDR3 is built from 15 residues. CDR3 DNA: TGTGCCAGCAGTTTAACACTAGCGGGAGTTGACGAGCAGTACTTC. Its translation: CASSLTLAGVDEQYF.

This clonotype turned up a few times. CDR3 sequence reads: CASSPPVGSEYF. As DNA, the CDR3 is TGTGCCAGCAGCCCCCCTGTGGGTTCGGAGTATTTT. The genes are TRBV11-2 and TRBJ2-3, with D unresolved. The CDR3 has 12 amino acids. The V and J ends lost 5 bases and 13 bases respectively, with 16 bases between them. Germline V gene data show CDR1 as SGHAT and CDR2 as FQNNGV.

V gene TRBV18 combines with J gene TRBJ2-5, with D possibly TRBD1 on 6 matching bases. Germline CDR1 KGHSH, CDR2 LQKENI. Between the trimmed V and J ends, which lost 4 bases and 0 bases, there was a span of 12 bases. The length of the CDR3 is 15 residues. In DNA form, the CDR3 reads TGTGCCAGCTCACGAATCGGGACAAACCAAGAGACCCAGTACTTC. The encoded protein is CASSRIGTNQETQYF.

A few counts support this clonotype. V gene TRBV7-8 combines with J gene TRBJ2-5, with D possibly being TRBD2 (6 bases). Trimming took off 3 bases at V and 4 bases at J, with 15 bases between the two ends. This CDR3 comprises 15 residues. Germline CDR1 reads SGHVS; CDR2 reads FQNEAQ. The CDR3 nucleotides read TGTGCCAGCAGCTTGGATCCGGGGGAACTAGAGACCCAGTACTTC. Its translation is CASSLDPGELETQYF.

This rearrangement joins TRBV18 to TRBJ2-2; TRBD2 might be the D (5 bases). This CDR3 contains 13 residues. Trimming left V 9 bases short and J 1 base short, with 9 bases between. Germline assignment: CDR1 KGHSH and CDR2 LQKENI. CDR3 loop: CASHGGNTGELFF. Here the CDR3 DNA reads TGTGCCAGTCACGGAGGGAACACCGGGGAGCTGTTTTTT.

This clonotype was seen a handful of times. CDR3 bases: TGTGCCAGCAGTTTCCTTGGACAGTTGAACACTGAAGCTTTCTTT. It translates to CASSFLGQLNTEAFF. The chain combines TRBV28 with TRBJ1-1, with a possible D match to TRBD1 (6 bases). The V and J ends lost 3 bases and 0 bases respectively, with 11 bases between them. Germline V gene data show CDR1 as MDHEN and CDR2 as SYDVKM. This CDR3 has 15 amino acids. The full variable domain, completed using reference TRBV28 and TRBJ1-1, is DVKVTQSSRYLVKRTGEKVFLECVQDMDHENMFWYRQDPGLGLRLIYFSYDVKMKEKGDIPEGYSVSREKKERFSLILESASTNQTSMYLCASSFLGQLNTEAFFGQGTRLTVV.

At least ten counts were recorded for this clonotype. The rearrangement links TRBV4-2 to TRBJ1-3, with D unresolved. The CDR3 extends over 18 amino acids. Per germline, CDR1 LGHNA and CDR2 YNFKEQ. Trimming removed 1 base from V and 2 bases from J, with 18 bases in between. CDR3 coding DNA: TGTGCCAGCAGCCAAGGATTTAATTTAGTTAGTACTGGAAACACCATATATTTT. Translated: CASSQGFNLVSTGNTIYF.

The table lists this clonotype with a few counts. The chain has TRBV20-1 and TRBJ2-5; the match to TRBD1 covers 8 bases. The CDR3 has 15 amino acids. Germline values: CDR1 DFQATT, CDR2 SNEGSKA (reference sequence). Trimming cost V 3 bases and J 5 bases; bases outside gene matches: 11. In DNA, the CDR3 is TGCAGTGCTAGGAGGGCGCAGGGGGCGGGGGAGACCCAGTACTTC. Its protein is CSARRAQGAGETQYF.

The chain uses TRBV7-2 and TRBJ2-4; TRBD2 matches 12 bases. CDR3 length equals 17 residues. Germline loops: CDR1 SGHTA, CDR2 FQGNSA. The junction had 3 bases not matched to a gene; V was cut back by 1 base and J by 2 bases. The CDR3 here is CASSLGGLAGTKNIQYF. CDR3 in DNA: TGTGCCAGCAGCTTAGGGGGACTAGCGGGTACCAAAAACATTCAGTACTTC.

J is TRBJ2-7 and V is TRBV2; D call uncertain. The CDR3 extends over 13 amino acids. The germline V gene has CDR1 SNHLY and CDR2 FYNNEI. Trimming took off 3 bases at V and 6 bases at J, with 12 bases between the two ends. The CDR3 region is CASSEWVFSEQYF. DNA for the CDR3: TGTGCCAGCAGTGAGTGGGTATTCAGCGAGCAGTACTTC.

The chain joins TRBV4-2 to TRBJ2-1, with D possibly matching TRBD2 (5 bases). V lost 1 base to trimming and J lost 6 bases, with 10 bases between them. The CDR3 runs 14 residues. The germline V gene encodes CDR1 LGHNA and CDR2 YNFKEQ. The DNA for the CDR3 is TGTGCCAGCAGCCAAGCCCGGGGAATCAATGAGCAGTTCTTC. Amino acids: CASSQARGINEQFF.

This clonotype was seen only once. The chain carries TRBV6-1 and TRBJ2-3; TRBD2 matches 12 bases. CDR3 size: 16 residues. V lost 6 bases, J lost 3 bases, and 7 bases stayed unmatched. Germline V lookup: CDR1 MNHNS, CDR2 SASEGT. This CDR3 reads CASSTLAGGRTDTQYF. CDR3 DNA: TGTGCCAGCAGCACCCTAGCGGGGGGGCGGACAGATACGCAGTATTTT.

The gene calls are TRBV20-1 and TRBJ2-4; TRBD2 aligns across 8 bases. The V gene's germline CDR1 is DFQATT and CDR2 SNEGSKA (reference sequence). The CDR3 consists of 16 residues. V shed 3 bases and J 0 bases; nucleotides not matched to a gene: 7. This chain's CDR3 is CSASGGGYLAKNIQYF. CDR3 bases: TGCAGTGCTAGCGGCGGGGGGTACTTAGCCAAAAACATTCAGTACTTC.

This clonotype was seen only a few times. This rearrangement joins TRBV4-2 to TRBJ2-1; D is possibly TRBD1 or TRBD2 (6 bases each). CDR3 length: 15 amino acids. Trimming pared 1 base from V and 5 bases from J, leaving 12 bases between. Germline-derived CDR1 and CDR2 are LGHNA and YNFKEQ. CDR3 DNA sequence: TGTGCCAGCAGCCAAGGACCGGGGGCCGACAATGAGCAGTTCTTC. The encoded protein is CASSQGPGADNEQFF.

The chain couples TRBV5-1 to TRBJ2-2, with D possibly matching TRBD2 (6 bases). This CDR3 has 16 amino acids. Trimming removed 6 bases at V and 5 bases at J, with 20 bases between. CDR1 is SGHRS, CDR2 YFSETQ, per germline. CDR3 loop: CASTPGERGLTGELFF. Written as DNA, the CDR3 is TGCGCCAGCACCCCGGGGGAAAGGGGTCTGACCGGGGAGCTGTTTTTT.

This sequence joins TRBV4-2 and TRBJ2-1; D tentatively reads TRBD1 or TRBD2 (7 bases each). V lost 4 bases, J lost 5 bases, and 15 bases lay in between. CDR3 length equals 15 residues. Germline values: CDR1 LGHNA, CDR2 YNFKEQ. CDR3: CASSRDSGNDNEQFF. The CDR3 DNA is TGTGCCAGCAGCCGGGACAGCGGGAATGACAATGAGCAGTTCTTC.

The chain has TRBV20-1 and TRBJ1-1; D is unclear. The CDR3 is 11 amino acids. The germline V gene encodes CDR1 DFQATT and CDR2 SNEGSKA (reference sequence). V lost 5 bases and J lost 1, with 5 bases in between. DNA of the CDR3: TGCAGTGCTGCCAGGAACACTGAAGCTTTCTTT. Encoded protein: CSAARNTEAFF.

V is TRBV12-3 or TRBV12-4 and J is TRBJ2-5, with a tentative D call TRBD2 (5 bases). The CDR3 contains 16 residues. V gave up 5 bases and J gave up 0 bases, with 16 bases separating them. For the CDR3, the DNA is TGTGCCAGCAGTCCGGCCAACCCGGGGAACCAAGAGACCCAGTACTTC. Translated, it gives CASSPANPGNQETQYF.

This CDR3 reads CASSYSAGAGETQYF. As DNA, the CDR3 is TGTGCCAGCAGTTACTCGGCGGGGGCAGGGGAGACCCAGTACTTC. The chain joins TRBV6-5 to TRBJ2-5; D may be TRBD2 (7 bases). Trimming removed 0 bases from V and 5 bases from J, with 13 bases in between. This CDR3 is 15 amino acids long. Per germline, CDR1 MNHEY and CDR2 SVGAGI.

The rearrangement uses TRBV5-1 and TRBJ2-3, with D perhaps matching TRBD2 (6 bases). Trimming shortened V by 2 bases and J by 6 bases, and 13 bases separated the two germline ends. Germline loops: CDR1 SGHRS, CDR2 YFSETQ. This CDR3 has 14 amino acids. The CDR3 region has the DNA TGCGCCAGCAGCTTAGTTCGGGACTCGGATACGCAGTATTTT. Encoded protein: CASSLVRDSDTQYF.